The 2 T cell receptor beta chains below come from one sample, sequenced in a study of metastatic and nonmetastatic thyroid tumors. Each patient went into thyroid surgery without having received any treatment. TCRdb ran MiXCR on the PCR reads. Of about 15,000 clones listed, roughly 25% are singletons. Sequenced input: tumor tissue. All receptors come from a female donor with papillary thyroid cancer or a benign thyroid nodule (not recorded which). Some clones in this sample may be carry-over from other donors' samples.

This chain's CDR3 is CASREQGGGTEAFF. The CDR3 DNA reads TGTGCCAGTAGGGAGCAGGGAGGGGGTACTGAAGCTTTCTTT. This sequence joins TRBV19 and TRBJ1-1; the D gene is possibly TRBD1 (6 bases). Trimming cost V 6 bases and J 5 bases, with 16 bases left between them. The CDR3 length is 14 residues. Germline V gives CDR1 LNHDA, CDR2 SQIVND (reference sequence).

Relative to its sample, this clone is medium-sized. The chain joins TRBV20-1 to TRBJ1-1, with TRBD1 matching over 7 bases. The CDR3 runs 14 residues. Trimming cost V 6 bases and J 0 bases; bases outside gene matches: 7. Germline V gene lookup returns CDR1 DFQATT and CDR2 SNEGSKA (reference sequence). The CDR3 reads CSANTGTVNTEAFF. The CDR3 coding sequence is TGCAGTGCCAATACCGGGACAGTGAACACTGAAGCTTTCTTT.